These T cell receptor beta chains were read from a single sample in a study of blood T cells in healthy people across ages. MiXCR, applied by TCRdb to the 5' RACE reads, yields one record per CDR3 protein. This sample has some 900,000 distinct CDR3 sequences, with around 48% found just once. The sequenced sample consisted of blood. All receptors come from a man aged 25 to 40 in good health. Both conserved end residues are trimmed from each CDR3. A D gene is named only where the DNA matches it firmly.

v_gene	d_gene	CDR3aa
TRBV27	TRBD1	ASSTTGGYGGDTQY
TRBV29-1	-	SVRISGNTIY
TRBV3-1	-	ASSQEPGKAYGYT
TRBV6-2/TRBV6-3	TRBD2	ASSYSWLAGGNNEQF
TRBV6-2/TRBV6-3	-	ASSLASLTSNQPQH
TRBV5-1	TRBD1	ASSGGQGASAYEQY
TRBV30	-	AWSVRTNTGELF
TRBV3-1	TRBD2	ASGRGGQETQY
TRBV7-3	TRBD1	ASRGITGVEQY
TRBV4-1	-	ASSQDTPRGLVGYT
TRBV7-8	-	ASSRIGTGELF
TRBV4-3	-	ASSRRGGPTDTQY
TRBV5-4	-	ASSVATVYNEQF
TRBV7-9	-	ASSPRGGSPTDTQY
TRBV12-3/TRBV12-4	-	ASNLGGDTQY
TRBV20-1	-	SARANRPIRDQPQH
TRBV12-3/TRBV12-4	TRBD2	ASSYGAGDGDTQY
TRBV6-2/TRBV6-3	-	ASSYRGSEAF
TRBV10-2	TRBD2	ASRREGDTDTQY
TRBV24-1	-	ATSDLRTDGYT
TRBV24-1	TRBD1	ATRGTATDTQY
TRBV5-1	-	ASSSFGQLQETQY
TRBV10-3	-	AIREGYSYEQY
TRBV9	-	ASTNRGSGDTQY
TRBV28	TRBD2	ASSLLSGAGTDTQY
TRBV11-2	-	ASSTTRTGRETQY